These T cell receptor beta chains were read from a single sample in a study of beta chain features in type 1 diabetes. The method was immunoSEQ multiplex PCR; TCRdb's version includes in-frame clones alone and lacks a portion of them. The data show under 350,000 clones, approximately 25% seen once. Sequenced: naive CD4+ T cells from blood. These TCRs come from a woman in her 30s with type 1 diabetes. CDR3s include the opening cysteine and the closing phenylalanine or tryptophan. Fields, in order: clone size, V gene, D gene, J gene, CDR3 protein, CDR3 DNA. The D gene is left open where the match is weak. The size of a clone is reported for some rows only, either as once, few or many, or as a class for expanded clones.

once	TRBV9	TRBD2	TRBJ2-1	CASSVATSAGALEQFF	TGTGCCAGCAGCGTAGCTACTTCGGCGGGAGCGTTAGAGCAGTTCTTC
once	TRBV15	NA	TRBJ2-7	CATSRDQYEQYF	TGTGCCACCAGCAGAGATCAGTACGAGCAGTACTTC
few	TRBV29-1	TRBD1	TRBJ1-1	CSVETTGATEAFF	TGCAGCGTTGAGACTACAGGGGCGACTGAAGCTTTCTTT
few	TRBV27	NA	TRBJ2-7	CASRSRFYEQYF	TGTGCCAGCAGGTCTAGGTTCTACGAGCAGTACTTC
NA	TRBV15	TRBD1	TRBJ1-2	CATSRDPTQGVTYGYTF	TGTGCCACCAGCAGAGATCCGACGCAGGGGGTTACTTATGGCTACACCTTC
NA	TRBV7-6	TRBD1	TRBJ2-1	CASSLADIGTGRYNEQFF	TGTGCCAGCAGCTTAGCGGACATAGGGACAGGACGCTACAATGAGCAGTTCTTC
few	TRBV5-1	NA	TRBJ2-5	CASSLGRGLQETQYF	TGCGCCAGCAGCTTGGGCAGGGGCCTCCAAGAGACCCAGTACTTC
NA	TRBV6-5	NA	TRBJ1-2	CASSYPGTYGYTF	TGTGCCAGCAGTTACCCCGGGACATATGGCTACACCTTC
few	TRBV19	TRBD1	TRBJ1-5	CASSNRDRVGASQPQHF	TGTGCCAGTAGTAACCGGGACAGGGTCGGGGCGAGTCAGCCCCAGCATTTT
NA	TRBV7-9	NA	TRBJ2-2	CASSLLHLNTGELFF	TGTGCCAGCAGCTTATTGCACTTGAACACCGGGGAGCTGTTTTTT
few	TRBV15	TRBD1	TRBJ1-1	CATSRDVGGGNEAFF	TGTGCCACCAGCAGAGACGTAGGAGGGGGCAACGAAGCTTTCTTT
few	TRBV20-1	NA	TRBJ1-1	CTSRVTEAFF	TGCACCTCGAGGGTCACTGAAGCTTTCTTT
NA	TRBV2	NA	TRBJ1-1	CASSLQGMNTEAFF	TGTGCCAGCAGCCTGCAGGGGATGAACACTGAAGCTTTCTTT
few	TRBV29-1	NA	TRBJ2-1	CSVAAGPGNEQFF	TGCAGCGTTGCTGCGGGGCCAGGAAATGAGCAGTTCTTC
NA	TRBV2	NA	TRBJ2-5	CASSIIEETQYF	TGTGCCAGCAGTATTATTGAAGAGACCCAGTACTTC
NA	TRBV29-1	TRBD1	TRBJ1-2	CRATTGGNYGYTF	TGCAGAGCTACGACAGGGGGAAACTATGGCTACACCTTC
NA	TRBV4-1	NA	TRBJ1-2	CASSQDYQAVGGYGYTF	TGCGCCAGCAGCCAAGATTATCAGGCAGTGGGTGGGTATGGCTACACCTTC
few	TRBV7-9	TRBD2	TRBJ2-7	CASSPPGLGVF	TGTGCCAGCAGCCCGCCGGGACTAGGGGTATTC
few	TRBV19	NA	TRBJ2-3	CASQHGTPDTQYF	TGTGCCAGTCAACACGGGACTCCAGATACGCAGTATTTT
few	TRBV29-1	TRBD1	TRBJ2-7	CSVAPMTGPGYEQYF	TGCAGCGTCGCCCCTATGACAGGGCCAGGCTACGAGCAGTACTTC
NA	TRBV13	NA	TRBJ2-7	CASSLELVSEQYF	TGTGCCAGCAGCTTAGAACTAGTCTCCGAGCAGTACTTC
NA	TRBV28	NA	TRBJ1-5	CASSTPGTSVQPQHF	TGTGCCAGCAGTACTCCCGGGACTAGCGTGCAGCCCCAGCATTTT